This TCR beta chain was sequenced for a study of metastatic and nonmetastatic thyroid tumors. Overall study context: For malignant and benign thyroid patients, tumor or nodule tissue and blood were the sources whose repertoires were compared. Study-wide points: The study reportedly found significantly higher TCR beta diversity in malignant thyroid tumors than benign nodules, in blood and tumor.

This CDR3 is 17 amino acids long. Germline CDR1 is SGHDT and CDR2 is YYEEEE. With V trimmed by 2 bases and J by 4 bases, 13 bases remained unmatched. This clone showed up many times. Antigen: not known. There were no patients who had received any treatment before thyroid surgery. How the authors handled the data: The study took CDR3 differences across clinicopathological groups and made a distant-metastasis classifier for papillary thyroid cancer from them. MiXCR re-clonotyped the PCR reads for TCRdb. These V and J calls derive from TCRdb rather than the authors' analysis. The table lists over 40,000 clones, about an eighth of them singletons.

The V and J genes are TRBV5-6 and TRBJ2-3; 7 bases fit TRBD2. The sequence was obtained from a female donor with papillary thyroid cancer or a benign thyroid nodule (not recorded which). Some clones in this sample may be carry-over from other donors' samples. The source material was blood. In nucleotides, the CDR3 is TGTGCCAGCAGCTTTTATATAGGGCGGGAGACCGCAGATACGCAGTATTTT. Encoded protein: CASSFYIGRETADTQYF.